One and the same sample provided the 3 T cell receptor beta chains below, sequenced in a study of T cells in Graves' hyperthyroidism and ophthalmopathy (dated by TCRdb to about 2019). Receptor libraries were prepared by multiplex PCR. TCRdb lists the instrument as Illumina HiSeq 2000. Amplification of TCR beta CDR3 regions was carried out from RNA transcripts. A first-round RT-PCR of the TCR CDR3 used the HTBI primer set with the Qiagen OneStep RT-PCR kit. Using fastp at Q25 and MiXCR, TCRdb reprocessed the public reads and kept productive beta chains. Rows are combined by CDR3 protein, so each entry shows the most common genes and DNA. This sample holds hundreds of thousands of distinct CDR3 sequences; 15% to 20% were observed only once. Around 17% of the sample rests with the top ten. Input material: blood. The receptors here all came from a woman in her 50s with Graves' hyperthyroidism that later progressed to Graves' ophthalmopathy.

V usage is TRBV6-1 and J usage is TRBJ2-7; tentatively, D is TRBD1 (6 bases). The V gene's germline CDR1 is MNHNS and CDR2 SASEGT. This CDR3 region has 16 residues. V was shortened by 6 bases and J by 0 bases, with 18 bases between the two germline ends. The DNA of the CDR3 is TGTGCCAGCAGGAGGAAACCGGGACAAAGCTCCTACGAGCAGTACTTC. Its translation is CASRRKPGQSSYEQYF.

This clonotype was counted only a few times. The V and J genes are TRBV3-1 and TRBJ2-7; 7 bases match TRBD1. The CDR3 consists of 15 residues. CDR1 is LGHDT and CDR2 is YNNKEL in the germline V gene (reference sequence). The V segment lost 3 bases and the J segment 6 bases; nucleotides outside the gene matches: 11. The CDR3 spells CASSHMEDRWGEQYF. The CDR3 DNA sequence: TGTGCCAGCAGCCATATGGAGGACAGGTGGGGCGAGCAGTACTTC.

There are many counts of this clonotype. The chain is built from TRBV3-1 and TRBJ2-7, with D perhaps matching TRBD2 (5 bases). V lost 0 bases, J lost 2 bases, and 11 bases lay in between. Germline V gives CDR1 LGHDT, CDR2 YNNKEL (reference sequence). This CDR3 has 15 residues. Here the CDR3 reads CASSQERRGTYEQYF. The CDR3 DNA sequence: TGTGCCAGCAGCCAAGAACGGAGAGGGACCTACGAGCAGTACTTC.